Included here is one T cell receptor beta chain sequence, with context. This clonotype was counted only a few times. The clone's antigen remains unknown. The sample holds no much larger clone one base away, and base qualities are not on file. Libraries were made using 5' RACE. Sequencing was performed on a NextSeq 500. In the TCR library protocol, unique molecular identifiers were attached to individual cDNA molecules to correct for PCR bias and sequencing error. TCR alpha and beta chains were both sequenced, and the abundances of alpha and beta sequences in each sample were closely correlated with each other. The study's own analysis went as follows. Decombinator V4 was used to annotate the V gene, J gene and CDR3 of the TCR sequences. Expanded TCRs were defined as changing significantly between any two time points under a Poisson model with p below 0.0001. TCR abundances were normalised to the total number of TCRs sequenced per sample and expressed as counts per million. MAIT TCRs were defined by TRAV1-2 paired with TRAJ12, TRAJ20 or TRAJ33, and iNKT TCRs by TRAV10 paired with TRAJ18. VDJdb, accessed 1 November 2021, was searched for CMV, EBV and SARS-CoV-2 annotated TCRs, with TCRs annotated for multiple antigens excluded. TCRdb itself trimmed the public reads at Q25 with fastp, ran MiXCR and retained productive beta chains. Entries that share a CDR3 protein sequence are merged under the most common genes and DNA. TCRdb, not the original authors, processed these V and J calls. This sample gives more than 85,000 distinct CDR3 sequences in total; 15% to 20% of them show up just once. The top ten clonotypes cover around 4.9% of the sample.

The entry originates in a study of early T cells in non-severe SARS-CoV-2 infection (dated by TCRdb to the early 2020s). General notes on the study: Because TCR sequencing relied on bulk RNA taken from unsorted whole blood, pairing of alpha and beta chains was not possible. Broad study findings and their caveats: VDJdb matching was skewed toward anti-spike CD8 responses and likely underestimated virus-specific expansions, missing private and CD4 specificities.

The CDR3 covers 13 residues, taking in both the cysteine and the phenylalanine. The only DNA kept is the CDR3, 39 bases in frame from the first base. Taken from the germline V gene (reference sequence), the CDR1 and CDR2 loops are LNHDA and SQIVND. Between the V and J ends, shortened by 5 bases and 3 bases respectively, the junction contains 8 bases. Set within a cohort of healthcare workers in London, UK, this nested case-control study involved weekly PCR testing of nasopharyngeal swabs along with blood sampling. Healthcare workers were recruited between 23 and 31 March 2020, during the week of the UK lockdown, and were followed weekly for up to roughly 15 weeks.

The sample consisted of whole blood, taken at baseline. The sequence joins TRBV19 to TRBJ2-1; confidence is insufficient to name the D gene. This sequence was found in an adult who was a healthcare worker with PCR-confirmed SARS-CoV-2 infection or an uninfected control (not recorded which). The sequenced DNA is TGTGCCAGTAGTCCAACTCGCTACAATGAGCAGTTCTTC. The encoded protein is CASSPTRYNEQFF.